The sequence of this T cell receptor beta chain was determined in a study of PD-L1 blockade in urothelial cancer (dated by TCRdb to the late 2010s). As for the study more broadly: Therapy was started in about 2014 for all patients, and atezolizumab 1,200 mg was administered intravenously every 3 weeks. An ECOG performance status of 0 or 1 was recorded for the patients, and 0 to 3 prior chemotherapy regimens had been received by the patients. Blood samples yielded a median of around 150,000 T cells and tens of thousands of unique TCRs, with median clonality around 0.084. Durable clinical benefit was achieved by nine patients and was not achieved by 20 patients. Whole exome sequencing and RNA sequencing of pretreatment tumors were performed alongside TCR sequencing in the same patients. Blood samples were analyzed at two time points: 3 weeks after treatment start (second dose) and 6 weeks after treatment start. The study, an exploratory multi-omic analysis, examined somatic, immune and clinical correlates of response to PD-L1 blockade with atezolizumab in urothelial cancer. Pretreatment tumor samples, along with matched peripheral blood serially collected before and after atezolizumab treatment, were subjected to TCR sequencing. About nine tenths of the roughly 29 patients were identified as males with urothelial cancer of bladder origin, and a prior smoking history was reported by 18 of 29 patients. Progression-free survival longer than 6 months counted as durable clinical benefit, and TCR features were additionally tested against both progression-free and overall survival. Pretreatment blood TCR-seq was available for about 27 patients, at least one posttreatment blood collection was obtained for some 24 patients, and tumor TCR-seq was available for some 24 patients.

On this clone: The antigen it binds to is not known. Base qualities are missing; no much larger clone stands one base away.

To estimate absolute template abundance from read counts, synthetic TCR analog templates were spiked into each PCR. The immunoSEQ assay was used to amplify TCRbeta CDR3 regions from genomic DNA with bias-controlled V and J gene primers. Sequencing of rearranged TCRbeta segments was done at approximately 20X coverage. In the paper's pipeline: Sequencing errors were corrected by clustering and CDR3s were annotated against IMGT to assign V, D and J genes. Downstream analyses used only productive TCRbeta rearrangements, leaving out any out-of-frame or stop-codon sequences. To compute clonality, Shannon entropy was normalized by the log of the number of unique productive sequences and then subtracted from one. Clones differing between time points or between blood and tumor were identified using Fisher's exact test with Benjamini-Hochberg correction, with an adjusted p below 0.01 applied as the threshold. TCRdb took this table from immuneACCESS and kept in-frame rearrangements with V and J called. Such tables lack part of the clones; where checked against another copy, unresolved V genes explain under half of the gap, and the rest is unexplained. The D gene and trimming were derived from the DNA, and the V and J assignments and clone size from that table. The sample table lists around 53,000 clones, about 85% of them with a count of one. In total, the top ten clones hold 1.5% to 2% of the sample.

The paper as a whole reports these results and caveats: A pretreatment peripheral blood TCR clonality below the median was linked to improved progression-free and overall survival. Patients with durable benefit showed greater expansion of tumor-associated TCR clones in peripheral blood 3 weeks after starting treatment (n ≈ 21, p = 0.022). Because the sample size was small (n of about 30) and many exploratory analyses were performed, the results are intended to be hypothesis-generating.

This specimen's time point label, per the study, means: peripheral blood 6 weeks after treatment start. The cohort included about 30 patients with locally advanced or metastatic urothelial carcinoma who were treated at Memorial Sloan Kettering on a trial protocol. Peripheral blood mononuclear cells were collected pretreatment and during treatment, at between 1 and 8 total time points per patient. The Qiagen DNeasy Blood extraction kit was used to purify genomic DNA from total PBMCs and tumor samples. PBMCs were collected pretreatment and during treatment, and were isolated and stored as previously described. The CDR1 and CDR2 encoded by the germline V gene are MDHEN and SYDVKM. CDR3 length: 15 amino acids, cysteine to phenylalanine. Just CDR3 DNA is preserved here, 45 bases in frame from base 1. A distance of 19 bases separates the germline ends of V and J, which lose 3 bases and 8 bases respectively.

The chain joins TRBV28 to TRBJ1-1, and TRBD1 may be the D gene, going by 6 matching bases. This clonotype was obtained from a man aged 50 to 60 with urothelial cancer. The input for sequencing was PBMCs, taken around atezolizumab (anti-PD-L1) treatment. The sequenced DNA: TGTGCCAGCAGTTTGGAAGGGGGAAGTTTCGTGGAAGCTTTCTTT. Its amino acids are CASSLEGGSFVEAFF.